The 10 T cell receptor beta chains presented below share a single source sample, sequenced in a study of CD8 T cells in Susac syndrome. The RNA input was roughly 0.45 to 1 ug, and it was reverse transcribed with random hexamers. One entry per CDR3 protein, called by TCRdb with MiXCR from the immunoSEQ multiplex PCR reads. Of roughly 140,000 distinct CDR3 sequences detected, approximately 96% appear once; the ten largest clones hold 0.065% to 0.095%. The specimen was CD4+ T cells from PBMCs. Receptor source: a human donor with Susac syndrome.

The V gene is TRBV20-1, the J gene TRBJ1-1; D is undetermined. CDR3 length: 12 residues. The germline V and J ends were trimmed by 6 bases and 1 base, with 9 bases remaining between them. In germline, CDR1 is DFQATT, CDR2 SNEGSKA (reference sequence). CDR3: CSAPAWNTEAFF. Written as DNA, the CDR3 is TGCAGTGCGCCCGCCTGGAACACTGAAGCTTTCTTT.

The chain employs TRBV29-1 and TRBJ1-1, with a tentative D call TRBD1 (5 bases). The CDR3 length is 12 residues. Per the germline V gene, CDR1 is SQVTM and CDR2 is ANQGSEA. Trimming left V 7 bases short and J 4 bases short, with 13 bases between. The CDR3 reads CSANRGVTEAFF. The DNA of the CDR3 is TGCAGCGCTAATCGGGGGGTCACTGAAGCTTTCTTT.

V and J are TRBV19 and TRBJ2-2, with D possibly matching TRBD1 (5 bases). The V end was cut by 3 bases, the J end by 6 bases, with 8 bases between. Germline V CDR1 and CDR2: LNHDA, SQIVND (reference sequence). CDR3 length: 13 residues. CDR3: CASSIRTPGELFF. The CDR3 DNA follows: TGTGCCAGTAGTATTAGGACACCCGGGGAGCTGTTTTTT. The full variable domain, with the rest looked up from reference TRBV19 and TRBJ2-2, is DGGITQSPKYLFRKEGQNVTLSCEQNLNHDAMYWYRQDPGQGLRLIYYSQIVNDFQKGDIAEGYSVSREKKESFPLTVTSAQKNPTAFYLCASSIRTPGELFFGEGSRLTVL.

This sequence joins TRBV23-1 and TRBJ2-5; weak D call: TRBD2 (5 bases). Being an ORF, TRBV23-1 has a function that is uncertain. The V end lost 7 bases, the J end lost 3 bases, and 9 bases lay between the germline ends. The CDR3 is 12 amino acids. The CDR3 spells CASIQRKETQYF. CDR3 DNA: TGCGCCAGCATCCAGCGGAAAGAGACCCAGTACTTC.

The chain uses TRBV5-1 and TRBJ2-5; D is ambiguous. Germline CDR1 is SGHRS and CDR2 is YFSETQ. V lost 4 bases to trimming and J lost 0 bases, with 16 bases between them. This CDR3 has 16 residues. The CDR3 DNA reads as TGCGCCAGCAGCCGGTCGCTCAGGATCAACCAAGAGACCCAGTACTTC. Amino acids: CASSRSLRINQETQYF.

The gene calls are TRBV7-2 and TRBJ2-3; the match to TRBD2 covers 9 bases. J was trimmed by 4 bases and V by 3 bases; bases with no gene match: 8. Germline values: CDR1 SGHTA, CDR2 FQGNSA. This CDR3 is 16 amino acids long. The CDR3 coding sequence is TGTGCCAGCAGCTTTCAAGCGGGAGGTGGGTCAGATACGCAGTATTTT. Its translation is CASSFQAGGGSDTQYF. Full variable domain (outside the CDR3, taken from reference TRBV7-2 and TRBJ2-3): GAGVSQSPSNKVTEKGKDVELRCDPISGHTALYWYRQSLGQGLEFLIYFQGNSAPDKSGLPSDRFSAERTGGSVSTLTIQRTQQEDSAVYLCASSFQAGGGSDTQYFGPGTRLTVL.

V is TRBV28 and J is TRBJ2-3; no reliable D call. V lost 3 bases to trimming and J lost 4 bases, with 11 bases between them. In germline, CDR1 is MDHEN, CDR2 SYDVKM. The CDR3 contains 14 residues. The DNA of the CDR3 is TGTGCCAGCAGTTTTGAGCCAAAGGCAGATACGCAGTATTTT. It yields the protein CASSFEPKADTQYF.

The chain is built from TRBV10-3 and TRBJ1-6; 8 bases align to TRBD1. CDR1 is ENHRY, CDR2 SYGVKD, per germline. There are 14 residues in the CDR3. Trimming took 4 bases from V and 7 from J; bases not matched to a gene: 3. The CDR3 nucleotides read TGTGCCATCAGTGGGACAGGGAGCAATTCACCCCTCCACTTT. Translation: CAISGTGSNSPLHF.

The chain has TRBV5-1 and TRBJ2-5; 8 positions agree with TRBD1. The CDR3 has 15 residues. Germline CDR1 is SGHRS and CDR2 is YFSETQ. Trimming removed 4 bases from V and 1 base from J; junction bases left unmatched: 6. The CDR3 protein is CASSLRTGPQETQYF. CDR3 sequence (DNA): TGCGCCAGCAGCCTACGGACAGGGCCCCAAGAGACCCAGTACTTC.

This sequence joins TRBV18 and TRBJ2-7; no definite D call. CDR1 KGHSH and CDR2 LQKENI come from the germline V gene. V was cut by 2 bases and J by 2 bases, with 13 bases left in between. CDR3 size: 15 residues. This chain's CDR3 is CASSPAGQIPYEQYF. The DNA for the CDR3 is TGTGCCAGCTCACCAGCAGGTCAGATTCCCTACGAGCAGTACTTC.